The 5 T cell receptor beta chains below were found in one sample sequenced in a study of blood T cell repertoires in COVID-19 (dated by TCRdb to the early 2020s). Libraries were made using the immunoSEQ multiplex PCR assay. The source is immuneACCESS, and TCRdb retained only in-frame sequences with V and J called. Part of the clones is not carried over; for the studies checked, unresolved V genes explain less than half of this, and the remainder is unexplained. Present in this sample are about 220,000 clones, 80% to 85% of which were seen just once. Less than 6% of the sample goes to the ten largest clones. The specimen was peripheral blood. Receptor source: a woman aged 65 to 85 with COVID-19, enrolled during active disease.

Remarks on this clone: Other DNA sequences within the sample encode an identical CDR3. The chain has TRBV6-6 and TRBJ1-1, with D unresolved. Between the trimmed V and J ends, which lost 0 bases and 2 bases, there was a span of 7 bases. This CDR3 comprises 14 residues. Germline V lookup: CDR1 MNHNY, CDR2 SVGAGI (reference sequence). The CDR3 sequence: CASSYSPRNTEAFF. For the CDR3, the DNA is TGTGCCAGCAGTTACTCTCCGAGAAACACTGAAGCTTTCTTT.

This clone was detected only a few times. The sample contains more than one DNA sequence encoding this CDR3. The chain couples TRBV4-3 to TRBJ2-1; no firm D call. V lost 3 bases, J lost 0 bases, and 9 bases lay in between. Germline assignment: CDR1 LGHNA and CDR2 YSLEER. The CDR3 has 15 amino acids. CDR3 sequence: CASSHGGSSYNEQFF. The CDR3 bases are TGCGCCAGCAGCCATGGCGGCAGCTCCTACAATGAGCAGTTCTTC.

The rearrangement uses TRBV10-3 and TRBJ2-2; D remains ambiguous. Per the germline V gene, CDR1 is ENHRY and CDR2 is SYGVKD. The CDR3 length is 14 residues. Between the trimmed V and J ends, which lost 3 bases and 3 bases, there was a span of 8 bases. CDR3 nucleotide sequence: TGTGCCATCAGTGAAGTACGGGACACCGGGGAGCTGTTTTTT. As protein: CAISEVRDTGELFF.

The CDR3 DNA reads as TGTGCCAGCAGCCTCGGGAGCGGGAGGGCCTCAGATACGCAGTATTTT. Its translation is CASSLGSGRASDTQYF. The rearrangement joins TRBV7-9 to TRBJ2-3; 10 bases are a match to TRBD2. The germline V gene has CDR1 SEHNR and CDR2 FQNEAQ (reference sequence). The CDR3 has 16 amino acids. Trimming cost V 5 bases and J 4 bases; bases outside gene matches: 9. The variable domain in full, with the rest retrieved from reference TRBV7-9 and TRBJ2-3, is DTGVSQNPRHKITKRGQNVTFRCDPISEHNRLYWYRQTLGQGPEFLTYFQNEAQLEKSRLLSDRFSAERPKGSFSTLEIQRTEQGDSAMYLCASSLGSGRASDTQYFGPGTRLTVL.

The CDR3 bases are TGTGCCAGCAATCCGGGAGGGGGCCGAGATACGCAGTATTTT. It specifies CASNPGGGRDTQYF. V usage is TRBV11-2 and J usage is TRBJ2-3; D might be TRBD2 (8 bases). Deletions cut 7 bases from V and 5 bases from J, with 16 bases between. This CDR3 is 14 amino acids long. In germline, CDR1 is SGHAT, CDR2 FQNNGV. Based on the CDR3 plus reference TRBV11-2 and TRBJ2-3, the full variable domain is EAGVAQSPRYKIIEKRQSVAFWCNPISGHATLYWYQQILGQGPKLLIQFQNNGVVDDSQLPKDRFSAERLKGVDSTLKIQPAKLEDSAVYLCASNPGGGRDTQYFGPGTRLTVL.